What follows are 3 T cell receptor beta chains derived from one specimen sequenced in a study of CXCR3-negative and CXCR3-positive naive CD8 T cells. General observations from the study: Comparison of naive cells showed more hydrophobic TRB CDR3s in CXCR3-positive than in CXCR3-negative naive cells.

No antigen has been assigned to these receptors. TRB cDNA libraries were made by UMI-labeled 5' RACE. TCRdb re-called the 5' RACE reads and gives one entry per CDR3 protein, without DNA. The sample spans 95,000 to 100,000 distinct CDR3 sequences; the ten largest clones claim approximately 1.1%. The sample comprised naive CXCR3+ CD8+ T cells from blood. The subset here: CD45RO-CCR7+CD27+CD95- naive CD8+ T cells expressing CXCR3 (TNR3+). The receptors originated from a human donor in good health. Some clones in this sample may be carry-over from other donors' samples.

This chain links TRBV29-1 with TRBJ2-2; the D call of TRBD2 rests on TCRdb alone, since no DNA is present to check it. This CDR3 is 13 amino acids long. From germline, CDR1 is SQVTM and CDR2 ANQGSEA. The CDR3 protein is CSASGMNTGELFF.

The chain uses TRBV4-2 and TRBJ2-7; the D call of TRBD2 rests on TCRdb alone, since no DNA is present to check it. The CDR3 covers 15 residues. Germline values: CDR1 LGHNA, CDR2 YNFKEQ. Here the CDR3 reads CASSQDGTAGYEQYF.

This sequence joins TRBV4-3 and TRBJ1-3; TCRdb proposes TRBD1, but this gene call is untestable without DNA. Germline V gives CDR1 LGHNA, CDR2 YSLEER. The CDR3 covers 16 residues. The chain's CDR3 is CASSQGDRLSGNTIYF.